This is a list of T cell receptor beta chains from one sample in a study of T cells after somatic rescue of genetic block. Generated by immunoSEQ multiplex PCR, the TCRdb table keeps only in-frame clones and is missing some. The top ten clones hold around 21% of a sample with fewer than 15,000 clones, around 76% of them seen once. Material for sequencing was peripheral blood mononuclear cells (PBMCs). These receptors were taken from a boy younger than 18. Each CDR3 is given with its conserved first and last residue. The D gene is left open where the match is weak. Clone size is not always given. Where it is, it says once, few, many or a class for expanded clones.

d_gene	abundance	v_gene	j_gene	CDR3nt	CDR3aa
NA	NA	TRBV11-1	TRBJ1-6	TGTGCCAGCAGCTTATTACCAGGGTTGAGTTCACCCCTCCACTTT	CASSLLPGLSSPLHF
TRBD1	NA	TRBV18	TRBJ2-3	TGTGCCAGCTCATTGACAGGGGGAGGTAGCACAGATACGCAGTATTTT	CASSLTGGGSTDTQYF
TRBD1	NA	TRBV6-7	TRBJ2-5	TGTGCCAGCAGTTACCCGCGACAGGGGGAAGAGACCCAGTACTTC	CASSYPRQGEETQYF
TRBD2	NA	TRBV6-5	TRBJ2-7	TGTGCCAGCAGTTTCGGACTAGCGGGCGTCTACGAGCAGTACTTC	CASSFGLAGVYEQYF
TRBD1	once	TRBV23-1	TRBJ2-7	TGCGCCAGCGGGTCTTGGGACAGGGGCTACGAGCAGTACTTC	CASGSWDRGYEQYF
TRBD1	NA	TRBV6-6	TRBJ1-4	TGTGCCAGCAGTCCCGTCCGGGACAGTGAAAAACTGTTTTTT	CASSPVRDSEKLFF
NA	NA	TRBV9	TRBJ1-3	TGTGCCAGCAGCGCTCCCCGGGACGGCCTCTCTGGAAACACCATATATTTT	CASSAPRDGLSGNTIYF
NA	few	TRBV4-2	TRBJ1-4	TGTGCCAGCAGCCACCCGTTAGGCAGGGTCGAAAAACTGTTTTTT	CASSHPLGRVEKLFF
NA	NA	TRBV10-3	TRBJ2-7	TGTGCCATCAGTACAGGTAGGAGTTCCTACGAGCAGTACTTC	CAISTGRSSYEQYF
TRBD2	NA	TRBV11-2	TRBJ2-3	TGTGCCAGCAGCTTAGCTGGTCTAGCGGGAGGCCGGGGCACAGATACGCAGTATTTT	CASSLAGLAGGRGTDTQYF
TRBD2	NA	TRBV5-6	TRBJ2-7	TGTGCCAGCAGCTTGGATCTAGCGGCCTACGAGCAGTACTTC	CASSLDLAAYEQYF
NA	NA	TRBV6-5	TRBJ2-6	TGTGCCAGCAGTTGGTACGGCTCTGGGGCCAACGTCCTGACTTTC	CASSWYGSGANVLTF
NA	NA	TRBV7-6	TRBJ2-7	TGTGCCAGCAGCTTCTTTCAGGGCTACGAGCAGTACTTC	CASSFFQGYEQYF
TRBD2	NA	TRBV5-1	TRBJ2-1	TGCGCCAGCCGCTACCCTTTAGCGGGGGGTTCCCCCAATGAGCAGTTCTTC	CASRYPLAGGSPNEQFF
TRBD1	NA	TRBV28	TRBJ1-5	TGTGCCAGCAGGTCGGACAGGGAGACTCAGCCCCAGCATTTT	CASRSDRETQPQHF
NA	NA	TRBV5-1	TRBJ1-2	TGCGCCAGCAGCCTCAGGGTAGGACGTGACTATGGCTACACCTTC	CASSLRVGRDYGYTF
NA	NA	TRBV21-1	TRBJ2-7	TGTAAGAGGCGGGCTTTAAGGGTTGCCCCCTACGAGCAGTACTTC	CKRRALRVAPYEQYF
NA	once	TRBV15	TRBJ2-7	TGTGCCACCAGCAGAGACCCATTCTACGAGCAGTACTTC	CATSRDPFYEQYF
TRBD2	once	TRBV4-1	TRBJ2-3	TGCGCCAGCAGCCAAGCGCGGACTAGCGGGGGGGTGGATACGCAGTATTTT	CASSQARTSGGVDTQYF
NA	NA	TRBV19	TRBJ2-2	TGTGCCAGTAGTATAGCGAAGAACACCGGGGAGCTGTTTTTT	CASSIAKNTGELFF
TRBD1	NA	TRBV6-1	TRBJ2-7	TGTGCCAGCAGGGACAGGGGGCTCTACGAGCAGTACTTC	CASRDRGLYEQYF
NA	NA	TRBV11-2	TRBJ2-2	TGTGCCAGCAGCTTAGCCTCCGGGGCGAACACCGGGGAGCTGTTTTTT	CASSLASGANTGELFF
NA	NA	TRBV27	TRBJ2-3	TGTGCCAGCAGTTTAGGAGGGATGGGCTTCGCAGATACGCAGTATTTT	CASSLGGMGFADTQYF
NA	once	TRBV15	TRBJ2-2	TGTGCCACCAGCAGACAGGGAAGGAACACCGGGGAGCTGTTTTTT	CATSRQGRNTGELFF
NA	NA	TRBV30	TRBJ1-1	TGTGCCTGGAGTGACTGGACTCCAAGAGGGAACACTGAAGCTTTCTTT	CAWSDWTPRGNTEAFF
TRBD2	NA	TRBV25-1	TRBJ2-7	TGTGCCAGCAGTGAATGGGGAGCGGGAGGGACCTACGAGCAGTACTTC	CASSEWGAGGTYEQYF
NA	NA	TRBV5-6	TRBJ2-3	TGTGCCAGCAGCTTGGGCAGGAGACAAAGTAGGCAGTATTTT	CASSLGRRQSRQYF
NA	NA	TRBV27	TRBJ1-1	TGTGCCAGCAGTTTTAGGGGGAGGGCGAACACTGAAGCTTTCTTT	CASSFRGRANTEAFF
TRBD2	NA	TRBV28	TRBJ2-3	TGTGCCAGCAGAGGGGCGGGGGGAAACACAGATACGCAGTATTTT	CASRGAGGNTDTQYF
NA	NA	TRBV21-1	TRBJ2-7	TGTGCCAGCAGCAACGCCCGAGACTGCCCCTACGAGCAGTACTTC	CASSNARDCPYEQYF
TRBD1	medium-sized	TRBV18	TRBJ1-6	TGTGCCAGCTCACCTACAGGGGGCAGCTCCCTCCACTTT	CASSPTGGSSLHF
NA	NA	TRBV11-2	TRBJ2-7	TGTGCCAGCAGCTTAAGATCGGACAGTGGGATAACCCCCTACGAGCAGTACTTC	CASSLRSDSGITPYEQYF
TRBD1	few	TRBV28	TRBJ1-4	TGTGCCAGCAGTTTATGGAGGGGGCCTGGTGAAAAACTGTTTTTT	CASSLWRGPGEKLFF
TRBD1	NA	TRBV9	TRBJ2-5	TGTGCCAGCAGCGTACACCCGGGACAGGAAGAGACCCAGTACTTC	CASSVHPGQEETQYF
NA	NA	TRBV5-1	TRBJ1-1	TGCGCCAGCAGCTTAGTCACTGTGACTGAAGCTTTCTTT	CASSLVTVTEAFF
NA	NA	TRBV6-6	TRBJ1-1	TGTGCCAGCAGTTACCTCAGGGGCATGAACACTGAAGCTTTCTTT	CASSYLRGMNTEAFF
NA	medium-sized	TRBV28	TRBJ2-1	TGTGCCAGCAGTACGACCAATGAGCAGTTCTTC	CASSTTNEQFF
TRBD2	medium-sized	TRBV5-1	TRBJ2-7	TGCGCCAGCAGCTCAAGGACTAGCGGGAGTTATAGCGAGCAGTACTTC	CASSSRTSGSYSEQYF
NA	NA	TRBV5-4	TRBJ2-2	TGTGCCAGCAGCTTCCAGGGACAAAGGGAGCTGTTTTTT	CASSFQGQRELFF
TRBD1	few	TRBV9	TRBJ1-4	TGTGCCAGCAGCGTTGGGACAGCGCTTAATGAAAAACTGTTTTTT	CASSVGTALNEKLFF